Below, 25 T cell receptor beta chains from the same sample are listed, as sequenced in a study of T cell responses to AZD1222 COVID-19 vaccine. The assay was immunoSEQ multiplex PCR, and TCRdb's table has in-frame clones only and misses some. The data hold approximately 98,000 clones, with around 84% observed a single time. The source was peripheral blood, collected on day 0 of AZD1222 vaccination. These receptors all come from an adult in good health.

This chain uses TRBV29-1 with TRBJ2-7, with 10 bases fitting TRBD1. V lost 4 bases to trimming and J lost 0 bases; unmatched junction nucleotides: 3. Germline V gene data show CDR1 as SQVTM and CDR2 as ANQGSEA. The CDR3 totals 14 residues. The CDR3 nucleotides read TGCAGCGTTGGCGGGACAGGGGTCTCCTACGAGCAGTACTTC. Its protein is CSVGGTGVSYEQYF.

V and J are TRBV6-2 or TRBV6-3 and TRBJ2-1, with D perhaps matching TRBD2 (5 bases). Germline V gene lookup returns CDR1 MNHEY and CDR2 SVGEGT. The V end was cut by 3 bases, the J end by 1 base, with 10 bases between. The CDR3 has 15 amino acids. The CDR3 DNA reads as TGTGCCAGCAGTTATTATCGGGATTCCTACAATGAGCAGTTCTTC. Translating gives CASSYYRDSYNEQFF.

The chain joins TRBV30 to TRBJ2-1, with a tentative D call TRBD2 (6 bases). The CDR3 is made up of 14 amino acids. Germline V gene lookup returns CDR1 GTSNPN and CDR2 SVGIG (reference sequence). V was clipped by 4 bases and J by 1 base, with 11 bases between them. CDR3 nucleotides: TGTGCCTGGAACCTGGGGGGATCCTACAATGAGCAGTTCTTC. Amino acid sequence: CAWNLGGSYNEQFF.

Only one count was recorded for this clone. The chain uses TRBV19 and TRBJ2-2, with 8 bases identical to TRBD2. After removal of 0 bases from V and 6 bases from J, the junction contained 6 bases not matched to a gene. The CDR3 spans 16 residues. The V gene's germline CDR1 is LNHDA and CDR2 SQIVND (reference sequence). CDR3 amino acids: CASSIDPPGGAGELFF. The CDR3 DNA follows: TGTGCCAGTAGTATAGATCCCCCCGGGGGGGCCGGGGAGCTGTTTTTT.

The chain joins TRBV6-2 or TRBV6-3 to TRBJ1-1; D is ambiguous. The germline CDR1 and CDR2 sequences are MNHEY and SVGEGT. With 6 bases removed from V and 0 bases from J, the gap between germline ends came to 11 bases. The CDR3 totals 14 residues. CDR3 sequence (DNA): TGTGCCAGCAGCTGGGGAGCTTTGAACACTGAAGCTTTCTTT. Translated, it gives CASSWGALNTEAFF.

The gene calls are TRBV6-1 and TRBJ2-7; D call uncertain. Germline loops: CDR1 MNHNS, CDR2 SASEGT. The CDR3 extends over 11 amino acids. Trimming took off 3 bases at V and 4 bases at J, with 4 bases between the two ends. The CDR3 reads CASSDEYEQYF. In nucleotides, the CDR3 is TGTGCCAGCAGTGATGAGTACGAGCAGTACTTC.

In its sample, this clone was seen a few times. Written as DNA, the CDR3 is TGTGCCAGCAGCCCGACTAGCGGGGGGTCCAACTCCTACGAGCAGTACTTC. The encoded protein is CASSPTSGGSNSYEQYF. The rearrangement joins TRBV5-5 to TRBJ2-7; TRBD2 matches at 13 bases. V lost 4 bases to trimming and J lost 0 bases; unmatched junction nucleotides: 7. Germline CDR1 SGHKS, CDR2 YYEKEE (reference sequence). This CDR3 has 17 residues.

The CDR3 nucleotides read TGTGCCGGGGGCGTCGACTCTGGAAACACCATATATTTT. Translated: CAGGVDSGNTIYF. The rearrangement joins TRBV7-9 to TRBJ1-3; weak D call: TRBD1 (6 bases). Trimming removed 11 bases from V and 0 bases from J, with 11 bases in between. Germline CDR1 SEHNR, CDR2 FQNEAQ (reference sequence). CDR3 size: 13 residues.

This clone was observed once. The CDR3 region is CASSDRGYTGELFF. The DNA of the CDR3 is TGTGCCAGCAGTGACAGGGGGTACACCGGGGAGCTGTTTTTT. The chain combines TRBV25-1 with TRBJ2-2; 7 nucleotides match TRBD1. The CDR3 covers 14 residues. Germline V gene data show CDR1 as MGHDK and CDR2 as SYGVNS. V lost 3 bases, J lost 3 bases, and 1 base stayed unmatched.

This clone was observed a few times. The chain combines TRBV18 with TRBJ1-1; TRBD1 agrees at 7 bases. The J segment lost 10 bases and the V segment lost 2 bases, leaving 13 bases of the junction unmatched. This CDR3 comprises 15 residues. Germline V lookup: CDR1 KGHSH, CDR2 LQKENI. This chain's CDR3 is CASSPRPDRTEGAFF. CDR3 coding DNA: TGTGCCAGCTCACCAAGGCCGGACAGGACAGAGGGAGCTTTCTTT.

The chain couples TRBV10-3 to TRBJ1-1; D is possibly TRBD1 (5 bases). V was clipped by 6 bases and J by 1 base, with 6 bases between them. The CDR3 sequence is 12 residues long. Germline CDR1 ENHRY, CDR2 SYGVKD. DNA of the CDR3: TGTGCCATCAGACAGGAGAACACTGAAGCTTTCTTT. It is translated as CAIRQENTEAFF.

V and J are TRBV5-1 and TRBJ2-2; D perhaps matches TRBD2 (6 bases). Trimming cost V 3 bases and J 3 bases, with 9 bases left between them. The CDR3 extends over 14 amino acids. In germline, CDR1 is SGHRS, CDR2 YFSETQ. The DNA for the CDR3 is TGCGCCAGCAGCTCGGGACTTGACACCGGGGAGCTGTTTTTT. Residues: CASSSGLDTGELFF.

The chain carries TRBV11-1 and TRBJ1-1; a weak D match, TRBD1 (6 bases). The CDR3 covers 14 residues. Germline values: CDR1 SGHAT, CDR2 FQDESV (reference sequence). Trimming removed 4 bases from V and 5 bases from J, with 14 bases in between. The CDR3 is CASSYGQLLTEAFF. The CDR3, as DNA: TGTGCCAGCAGCTATGGACAGTTGTTGACTGAAGCTTTCTTT.

The chain has TRBV5-4 and TRBJ1-2; possibly TRBD1 for D (5 bases). CDR3 length equals 16 residues. V lost 4 bases, J lost 5 bases, and 21 bases lay in between. Germline V gene data show CDR1 as SGHNT and CDR2 as YYREEE (reference sequence). Written as DNA, the CDR3 is TGTGCCAGCAGCCAAGGGGCTGGGGCCGCGGCTTATGGCTACACCTTC. The encoded protein is CASSQGAGAAAYGYTF. Full variable domain (remainder filled in from reference TRBV5-4 and TRBJ1-2): ETGVTQSPTHLIKTRGQQVTLRCSSQSGHNTVSWYQQALGQGPQFIFQYYREEENGRGNFPPRFSGLQFPNYSSELNVNALELDDSALYLCASSQGAGAAAYGYTFGSGTRLTVV.

The chain is built from TRBV11-3 and TRBJ2-1, with D perhaps matching TRBD2 (6 bases). Germline V gene lookup returns CDR1 SGHNT and CDR2 YENEEA. V was clipped by 5 bases and J by 8 bases, with 10 bases between them. This CDR3 spans 12 amino acids. Here the CDR3 DNA reads TGTGCCAGCAGCCGGGGAGGCCATGAGCAGTTCTTC. Amino acid sequence: CASSRGGHEQFF.

This chain uses TRBV3-1 (or the pseudogene TRBV3-2) with TRBJ2-1, with 15 bases lining up with TRBD2. This CDR3 is 17 amino acids long. Germline V gene sequence: CDR1 LGHDT, CDR2 YNNKEL (reference sequence). Trimming removed 1 base from V and 4 bases from J; junction bases left unmatched: 2. As DNA, the CDR3 is TGTGCCAGCAGCCAAGTCGGGACTAGCGGGGGGTACAATGAGCAGTTCTTC. It yields the protein CASSQVGTSGGYNEQFF.

This clone was detected once. The chain links TRBV2 to TRBJ1-1; D possibly corresponds to TRBD1 (5 bases). This CDR3 has 17 amino acids. Trimming stripped 3 bases from V and 5 bases from J, with 22 bases between. Germline assignment: CDR1 SNHLY and CDR2 FYNNEI. CDR3 in amino acids: CASSDISFREGSTEAFF. For the CDR3, the DNA is TGTGCCAGCAGTGACATATCTTTCAGGGAAGGGAGTACTGAAGCTTTCTTT.

This chain joins TRBV10-2 and TRBJ1-6, with D perhaps matching TRBD1 (6 bases). The germline V and J ends were trimmed by 6 bases and 5 bases, with 14 bases remaining between them. Per the germline V gene, CDR1 is WSHSY and CDR2 is SAAADI. The CDR3 is 15 amino acids. The CDR3 sequence: CASRNSGADNSPLHF. CDR3 coding DNA: TGCGCCAGCAGAAATTCGGGGGCAGATAATTCACCCCTCCACTTT.

This chain links TRBV6-2 or TRBV6-3 with TRBJ2-5; D is possibly TRBD2 (6 bases). Germline CDR1 is MNHEY and CDR2 is SVGEGT. This CDR3 comprises 14 residues. V lost 5 bases and J 3 bases, leaving 13 bases between the germline ends. CDR3 bases: TGTGCCAGCAGTGACCGGGACTGGGAAGAGACCCAGTACTTC. Translated: CASSDRDWEETQYF.

This chain connects TRBV5-1 to TRBJ2-3; no firm D call. CDR3 length: 14 residues. CDR1 SGHRS and CDR2 YFSETQ come from the germline V gene. Trimming left V 0 bases short and J 0 bases short, with 5 bases between. The CDR3 protein is CASSLGTSTDTQYF. In DNA, the CDR3 is TGCGCCAGCAGCTTGGGTACTAGCACAGATACGCAGTATTTT.

The chain carries TRBV11-2 and TRBJ1-6, with D unresolved. Germline V gene lookup returns CDR1 SGHAT and CDR2 FQNNGV. The CDR3 loop spans 13 amino acids. Trimming pared 5 bases from V and 8 bases from J, leaving 10 bases between. The CDR3, as DNA: TGTGCCAGCAGCGCACGATTCGATTCACCCCTCCACTTT. Protein sequence: CASSARFDSPLHF. Full variable domain (outside the CDR3, taken from reference TRBV11-2 and TRBJ1-6): EAGVAQSPRYKIIEKRQSVAFWCNPISGHATLYWYQQILGQGPKLLIQFQNNGVVDDSQLPKDRFSAERLKGVDSTLKIQPAKLEDSAVYLCASSARFDSPLHFGNGTRLTVT.

This sequence joins TRBV27 and TRBJ2-3; TRBD2 matches at 11 bases. V shed 5 bases and J 4 bases; nucleotides not matched to a gene: 14. Germline values: CDR1 MNHEY, CDR2 SMNVEV (reference sequence). The CDR3 extends over 18 amino acids. This chain's CDR3 is CASSKQRLAGWAPDTQYF. The CDR3 DNA is TGTGCCAGCAGTAAACAGAGACTAGCGGGGTGGGCCCCAGATACGCAGTATTTT.

The chain carries TRBV19 and TRBJ1-1; the D is unclear. The CDR3 has 14 amino acids. The germline gives CDR1 LNHDA, CDR2 SQIVND (reference sequence). V was pared by 5 bases and J by 3 bases, with 13 bases between. In DNA form, the CDR3 reads TGTGCCAGTAGTCCACCAGGAGGAGACACTGAAGCTTTCTTT. Translating it yields CASSPPGGDTEAFF.

This clone was recorded once. This chain connects TRBV4-3 to TRBJ1-6; 7 bases line up with TRBD1. The germline V gene encodes CDR1 LGHNA and CDR2 YSLEER. The V gene end was trimmed by 7 bases and the J gene end by 7 bases; junction bases not matched to a gene: 10. This CDR3 comprises 15 residues. CDR3 DNA sequence: TGCGCCAGCAAGACCACGACAGGGACCAATTCACCCCTCCACTTT. It encodes CASKTTTGTNSPLHF.

V is TRBV19 and J is TRBJ1-1, with TRBD1 identical over 8 bases. This CDR3 region has 16 residues. Germline V gene data show CDR1 as LNHDA and CDR2 as SQIVND (reference sequence). V trimming: 4 bases; J trimming: 5 bases; junction bases outside the gene matches: 12. CDR3 region: CASSTRRNQGATEAFF. The CDR3 DNA follows: TGTGCCAGTAGTACCCGCCGAAACCAGGGGGCGACTGAAGCTTTCTTT.